The 21 T cell receptor beta chains below all came from one sample that was sequenced in a study of CD8 T cells in ankylosing spondylitis. TCRdb analysed the 5' RACE reads with MiXCR anew, one entry per CDR3 protein. The repertoire consists of about 110,000 distinct CDR3 sequences, with 24% occurring once and the leading ten covering over 9%. Sequenced sample: synovial fluid, either unsorted or a sorted T cell fraction (not recorded which). Receptors originate from a male donor with ankylosing spondylitis.

This clonotype was counted many times. V and J are TRBV5-4 and TRBJ2-2; TRBD2 matches at 14 bases. V was clipped by 4 bases and J by 4 bases; unmatched bases: 6. The V gene's germline CDR1 is SGHNT and CDR2 YYREEE (reference sequence). This CDR3 is built from 17 residues. CDR3 residues: CASSGGLAGVVTGELFF. In DNA form, the CDR3 reads TGTGCCAGCAGCGGGGGACTAGCGGGAGTAGTCACCGGGGAGCTGTTTTTT.

The chain uses TRBV2 and TRBJ1-1; 8 bases are shared with TRBD1. Losses at the gene ends were 5 bases for V and 5 bases for J; bases not matched to a gene: 7. Germline V gene data show CDR1 as SNHLY and CDR2 as FYNNEI. The CDR3 has 14 residues. CDR3 DNA: TGTGCCAGCAGTTCTGACAGGGGTGGAACTGAAGCTTTCTTT. Translating it yields CASSSDRGGTEAFF.

In its sample, this clonotype was seen many times. The chain joins TRBV28 to TRBJ2-2, with a possible D match to TRBD2 (5 bases). Germline V CDR1 and CDR2: MDHEN, SYDVKM. This CDR3 is 16 amino acids long. Trimming shortened V by 1 base and J by 3 bases, and 12 bases separated the two germline ends. The CDR3 region is CASSLLLGSDTGELFF. For the CDR3, the DNA is TGTGCCAGCAGTTTATTACTAGGGAGCGACACCGGGGAGCTGTTTTTT.

The rearrangement uses TRBV29-1 and TRBJ2-1; 9 bases line up with TRBD1. From germline, CDR1 is SQVTM and CDR2 ANQGSEA. Trimming took 6 bases from V and 7 from J; bases not matched to a gene: 7. CDR3 length: 13 amino acids. CDR3 in amino acids: CSVTQGASNEQFF. The DNA of the CDR3 is TGCAGCGTCACACAGGGGGCAAGTAATGAGCAGTTCTTC.

This chain connects TRBV5-4 to TRBJ1-2, with TRBD1 identical over 10 bases. From germline, CDR1 is SGHNT and CDR2 YYREEE (reference sequence). V shed 3 bases, J shed 7 bases, and the junction held 18 bases outside the gene matches. The CDR3 covers 18 residues. The CDR3 protein is CASSSSTGGASLLSGYTF. As DNA, the CDR3 is TGTGCCAGCAGCTCCTCGACAGGGGGCGCGTCCCTGTTGTCTGGCTACACCTTC.

This clonotype was recorded a few times. CDR3: CASSLGFVNEQFF. DNA of the CDR3: TGTGCCAGCAGCTTAGGGTTCGTCAATGAGCAGTTCTTC. The chain combines TRBV7-9 with TRBJ2-1; D uncertain. The V end lost 1 base, the J end lost 6 bases, and 7 bases lay between the germline ends. Germline V CDR1 and CDR2: SEHNR, FQNEAQ (reference sequence). There are 13 residues in the CDR3.

V gene TRBV29-1 combines with J gene TRBJ1-5; 9 bases line up with TRBD1. This CDR3 comprises 13 residues. V dropped 6 bases and J dropped 8; count of bases not matched to a gene: 8. Germline V gene lookup returns CDR1 SQVTM and CDR2 ANQGSEA. This CDR3 reads CSVGQGPGKPQHF. DNA of the CDR3: TGCAGCGTGGGACAGGGCCCGGGGAAGCCCCAGCATTTT.

This clonotype came up a few times. The chain couples TRBV6-1 to TRBJ2-1; TRBD2 aligns across 8 bases. V shed 2 bases and J 5 bases; nucleotides not matched to a gene: 8. Germline V gene sequence: CDR1 MNHNS, CDR2 SASEGT. This CDR3 comprises 16 residues. CDR3 nucleotide sequence: TGTGCCAGCAGTGAACAGAGTGGTAGCGGGAACAATGAGCAGTTCTTC. This encodes CASSEQSGSGNNEQFF.

The rearrangement links TRBV25-1 to TRBJ2-2; 11 bases agree with TRBD2. The CDR3 length is 15 residues. V gave up 3 bases and J gave up 6 bases; unmatched junction bases: 3. From germline, CDR1 is MGHDK and CDR2 SYGVNS. The CDR3 spells CASSEGLADSGELFF. The CDR3 DNA reads as TGTGCCAGCAGTGAGGGACTAGCGGACTCCGGGGAGCTGTTTTTT.

This clonotype was seen repeatedly, ten times or more. The rearrangement joins TRBV5-1 to TRBJ2-3, with 12 bases identical to TRBD2. Germline V lookup: CDR1 SGHRS, CDR2 YFSETQ. The CDR3 runs 15 residues. J lost 4 bases, V lost 8 bases, and 8 bases had no gene match. The CDR3 here is CASRTSGNQADTQYF. As DNA, the CDR3 is TGCGCCAGTAGGACTAGCGGGAATCAGGCAGATACGCAGTATTTT.

This clonotype is labeled as medium-sized. The J gene is TRBJ2-1, the V gene TRBV12-3 or TRBV12-4; D is perhaps TRBD1 (6 bases). The V and J ends lost 1 base and 0 bases respectively, with 13 bases between them. This CDR3 contains 17 residues. In nucleotides, the CDR3 is TGTGCCAGCAGTTTAGGAGGGGGACCCAACTCCTACAATGAGCAGTTCTTC. Translated: CASSLGGGPNSYNEQFF.

This clonotype was found a few times. CDR3 residues: CAISPGRGGTGELFF. The CDR3 DNA reads TGTGCCATCAGCCCGGGACGAGGGGGCACCGGGGAGCTGTTTTTT. The chain uses TRBV10-3 and TRBJ2-2; possible D gene TRBD1, 6 bases. This CDR3 is 15 amino acids long. CDR1 and CDR2 from the germline V gene are ENHRY and SYGVKD. V lost 6 bases to trimming and J lost 4 bases, with 15 bases between them.

This clonotype appeared a few times. The rearrangement uses TRBV30 and TRBJ2-1, with D uncertain. Germline V gives CDR1 GTSNPN, CDR2 SVGIG (reference sequence). The CDR3 is made up of 13 amino acids. V was pared by 8 bases and J by 2 bases, with 13 bases between. CDR3 loop: CAQESGPYNEQFF. The CDR3 region has the DNA TGTGCCCAAGAGTCCGGGCCCTACAATGAGCAGTTCTTC.

The chain joins TRBV29-1 to TRBJ2-7, with 8 positions matching TRBD1. Trimming at V came to 5 bases and at J to 7 bases, leaving 10 bases not matched to a gene. The V gene's germline CDR1 is SQVTM and CDR2 ANQGSEA. CDR3 length equals 13 residues. Here the CDR3 DNA reads TGCAGCGTTTCCAGGACAGGGACGGGGGAGCAGTACTTC. Protein sequence: CSVSRTGTGEQYF.

This clonotype came up a few times. The J gene is TRBJ1-2, the V gene TRBV4-2, with TRBD1 matching over 7 bases. Trimming removed 3 bases from V and 4 bases from J; junction bases left unmatched: 8. This CDR3 has 15 residues. CDR1 LGHNA and CDR2 YNFKEQ come from the germline V gene. The CDR3 loop is CASSQRDSRSYGYTF. CDR3 nucleotides: TGTGCCAGCAGCCAGAGGGACAGCAGGAGCTATGGCTACACCTTC.

The chain carries TRBV5-1 and TRBJ2-1; 9 bases align to TRBD2. Germline CDR1 is SGHRS and CDR2 is YFSETQ. Trimming cost V 4 bases and J 0 bases; bases outside gene matches: 5. There are 16 residues in the CDR3. The CDR3: CASSLAGMSSYNEQFF. CDR3 sequence (DNA): TGCGCCAGCAGCCTAGCGGGAATGAGCTCCTACAATGAGCAGTTCTTC.

The V gene is TRBV18, the J gene TRBJ2-7, with 9 bases fitting TRBD1. Germline V gives CDR1 KGHSH, CDR2 LQKENI. The CDR3 is made up of 16 amino acids. The V segment lost 5 bases and the J segment 0 bases; nucleotides outside the gene matches: 8. This CDR3 is CASSSTGDRDSYEQYF. The CDR3 nucleotides read TGTGCCAGCTCATCAACCGGGGACAGGGACTCCTACGAGCAGTACTTC.

The CDR3: CASSQDLLAGGPLYV. CDR3 bases: TGTGCCAGCAGCCAAGATTTGCTAGCGGGAGGCCCGTTGTACGTC. V gene TRBV4-2 combines with J gene TRBJ2-7, with 11 bases aligning to TRBD2. Trimming at V came to 0 bases and at J to 12 bases, leaving 10 bases not matched to a gene. The CDR3 spans 15 residues. CDR1 is LGHNA, CDR2 YNFKEQ, per germline.

This clonotype has at least ten counts. Its ends do not fully match the called genes, so a read error is possible. The V call is TRBV5-5, the J call TRBJ2-1; TRBD2 matches 7 bases. The germline V gene encodes CDR1 SGHKS and CDR2 YYEKEE (reference sequence). This CDR3 is built from 13 residues. The CDR3 spells CASSLASRRGVVF. Here the CDR3 DNA reads TGTGCCAGCAGCTTGGCCTCGAGACGGGGGGTTGTCTTC.

CDR3 nucleotide sequence: TGTGCCACCAGTGGGCTAGCGGGAGGGCCGTTTAGTGAGCAGTTCTTC. Encoded protein: CATSGLAGGPFSEQFF. The genes are TRBV24-1 and TRBJ2-1, with TRBD2 matching 12 bases. Germline V gene lookup returns CDR1 KGHDR and CDR2 SFDVKD. V shed 5 bases and J 9 bases; nucleotides not matched to a gene: 10. This CDR3 contains 16 residues.

The gene calls are TRBV3-1 and TRBJ1-1; D uncertain. The germline V gene encodes CDR1 LGHDT and CDR2 YNNKEL (reference sequence). The V end was cut by 0 bases, the J end by 3 bases, with 11 bases between. This CDR3 has 15 amino acids. The CDR3 sequence is CASSQDPGYDTEAFF. Written as DNA, the CDR3 is TGTGCCAGCAGCCAAGACCCCGGGTACGACACTGAAGCTTTCTTT.